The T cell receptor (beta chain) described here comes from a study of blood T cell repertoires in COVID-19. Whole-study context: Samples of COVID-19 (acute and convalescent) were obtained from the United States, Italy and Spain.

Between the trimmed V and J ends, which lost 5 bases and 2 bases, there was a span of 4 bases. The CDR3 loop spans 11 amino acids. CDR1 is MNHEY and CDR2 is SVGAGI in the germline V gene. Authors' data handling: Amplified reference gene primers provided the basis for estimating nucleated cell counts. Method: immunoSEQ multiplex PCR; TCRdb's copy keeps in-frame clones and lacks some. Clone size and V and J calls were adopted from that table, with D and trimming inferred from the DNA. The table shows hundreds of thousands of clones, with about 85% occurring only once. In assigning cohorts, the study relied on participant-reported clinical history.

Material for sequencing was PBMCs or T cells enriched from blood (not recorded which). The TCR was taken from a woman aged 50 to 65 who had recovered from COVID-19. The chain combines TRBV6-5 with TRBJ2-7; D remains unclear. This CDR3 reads CASSNTYEQYF. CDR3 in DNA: TGTGCCAGCAGTAACACCTACGAGCAGTACTTC.